Presented here are 18 T cell receptor beta chains from one specimen sequenced in a study of radiotherapy plus CTLA-4 blockade in lung cancer. Generated by immunoSEQ multiplex PCR, the TCRdb table keeps only in-frame clones and is missing some. Of 35,000 to 40,000 clones in the sample, 80% to 90% were seen once. This specimen was peripheral blood, taken from a patient treated with radiotherapy plus ipilimumab. These receptors came from a human donor with non-small cell lung cancer whose response to radiotherapy plus ipilimumab could not be evaluated.

This rearrangement joins TRBV5-4 to TRBJ2-5; 9 bases map to TRBD2. The V and J ends lost 1 base and 3 bases, in that order; junction bases with no gene match: 1. In germline, CDR1 is SGHNT, CDR2 YYREEE (reference sequence). This CDR3 region has 14 residues. The CDR3: CASSLKRGEETQYF. CDR3 bases: TGTGCCAGCAGCTTGAAGCGGGGGGAAGAGACCCAGTACTTC.

The chain has TRBV18 and TRBJ2-2; TRBD2 aligns across 7 bases. Losses at the gene ends were 3 bases for V and 4 bases for J; bases not matched to a gene: 11. The CDR3 sequence is 17 residues long. The germline V gene encodes CDR1 KGHSH and CDR2 LQKENI. CDR3 nucleotides: TGTGCCAGCTCACCCACTCAAGCTAGCGGACGCACCGGGGAGCTGTTTTTT. This translates into CASSPTQASGRTGELFF.

In its sample, this clone was seen a few times. This chain's CDR3 is CASSLAGGVLGEQYF. CDR3 DNA sequence: TGTGCCAGCAGCTTAGCCGGAGGGGTTCTAGGTGAGCAGTACTTC. This chain links TRBV7-2 with TRBJ2-7; D perhaps matches TRBD2 (6 bases). Deletions cut 0 bases from V and 7 bases from J, with 16 bases between. Germline-derived CDR1 and CDR2 are SGHTA and FQGNSA. The CDR3 spans 15 residues. The variable domain in full, with the rest retrieved from reference TRBV7-2 and TRBJ2-7, is GAGVSQSPSNKVTEKGKDVELRCDPISGHTALYWYRQSLGQGLEFLIYFQGNSAPDKSGLPSDRFSAERTGGSVSTLTIQRTQQEDSAVYLCASSLAGGVLGEQYFGPGTRLTVT.

This clone was observed once. V and J are TRBV29-1 and TRBJ2-1; tentatively, D is TRBD2 (6 bases). Germline V CDR1 and CDR2: SQVTM, ANQGSEA. This CDR3 spans 18 amino acids. The ends were cut back, 4 bases at V and 0 bases at J, with 22 bases in the middle. CDR3 loop: CSVVGGTKVLSSYNEQFF. The DNA for the CDR3 is TGCAGCGTTGTTGGGGGGACGAAAGTTTTAAGCTCCTACAATGAGCAGTTCTTC.

Note on this clone: This same CDR3 is encoded by further DNA sequences in the sample. The chain carries TRBV28 and TRBJ2-7, with 10 positions matching TRBD1. There are 15 residues in the CDR3. With V trimmed by 0 bases and J by 4 bases, 3 bases remained unmatched. The germline V gene has CDR1 MDHEN and CDR2 SYDVKM. For the CDR3, the DNA is TGTGCCAGCAGTTTATGGACAGGGGGCAGGTACGAGCAGTACTTC. It encodes CASSLWTGGRYEQYF.

This clone was recorded a few times. CDR3 protein: CASSLERERGNEQFF. The CDR3 region has the DNA TGCGCCAGCAGCTTGGAGCGGGAGAGGGGGAATGAGCAGTTCTTC. The chain is built from TRBV5-1 and TRBJ2-1, with 8 nucleotides matching TRBD2. V was pared by 0 bases and J by 7 bases, with 6 bases of the junction left unmatched. Looked up from germline, CDR1 is SGHRS and CDR2 is YFSETQ. This CDR3 region has 15 residues.

The V and J genes are TRBV4-1 and TRBJ1-5; a weak D match, TRBD1 (5 bases). Trimming took off 8 bases at V and 0 bases at J, with 11 bases between the two ends. CDR1 and CDR2 (germline): MGHRA, YSYEKL. This CDR3 spans 14 amino acids. The CDR3 DNA sequence: TGCGCCAGCGGCCCGACAGATAGCAATCAGCCCCAGCATTTT. Amino acid sequence: CASGPTDSNQPQHF.

The V gene is TRBV5-6, the J gene TRBJ1-5, with D possibly being TRBD1 (5 bases). Germline V gives CDR1 SGHDT, CDR2 YYEEEE. CDR3 length: 16 residues. V lost 3 bases and J 2 bases, leaving 15 bases between the germline ends. CDR3 nucleotide sequence: TGTGCCAGCAGCTCCCTGGGGGGGGGAGGCAATCAGCCCCAGCATTTT. Protein product: CASSSLGGGGNQPQHF.

The V call is TRBV4-1, the J call TRBJ1-5; 11 nucleotides agree with TRBD1. The CDR3 has 20 amino acids. The V and J ends lost 3 bases and 6 bases, in that order; junction bases with no gene match: 19. Germline V gene data show CDR1 as MGHRA and CDR2 as YSYEKL. CDR3 region: CASSHPRGTGGNEVGQPQHF. CDR3 nucleotide sequence: TGCGCCAGCAGCCATCCCAGAGGGACAGGGGGAAACGAGGTTGGTCAGCCCCAGCATTTT.

This chain links TRBV7-9 with TRBJ1-1; weak D call: TRBD1 (6 bases). Germline V lookup: CDR1 SEHNR, CDR2 FQNEAQ (reference sequence). Trimming removed 6 bases at V and 1 base at J, with 6 bases between. This CDR3 spans 12 amino acids. CDR3 sequence: CASRGQNTEAFF. The CDR3 coding sequence is TGTGCCAGCAGGGGACAGAACACTGAAGCTTTCTTT.

The rearrangement links TRBV27 to TRBJ2-7; the D gene is possibly TRBD1 (6 bases). Germline V lookup: CDR1 MNHEY, CDR2 SMNVEV (reference sequence). This CDR3 has 14 amino acids. V lost 6 bases, J lost 0 bases, and 12 bases lay in between. The CDR3 DNA reads as TGTGCCAGCAGGTGGGACACGGGCTCCTACGAGCAGTACTTC. Its translation: CASRWDTGSYEQYF.

This chain uses TRBV6-4 with TRBJ2-1, with a tentative D call TRBD2 (5 bases). Germline V CDR1 and CDR2: MRHNA, SNTAGT. The V end lost 6 bases, the J end lost 0 bases, and 12 bases lay between the germline ends. This CDR3 is 15 amino acids long. The CDR3 is CASSVSGGSYNEQFF. The CDR3 coding sequence is TGTGCCAGCAGCGTAAGCGGAGGCTCCTACAATGAGCAGTTCTTC.

The CDR3 DNA follows: TGTGCCAGCAGCTTGATGGGGTCAAGGGGGGAAAAACTGTTTTTT. Its protein product is CASSLMGSRGEKLFF. The rearrangement uses TRBV5-4 and TRBJ1-4, with a possible D match to TRBD1 (6 bases). Germline CDR1 and CDR2: SGHNT and YYREEE (reference sequence). The CDR3 runs 15 residues. Trimming shortened V by 1 base and J by 8 bases, and 15 bases separated the two germline ends.

The J gene is TRBJ2-7, the V gene TRBV10-3, with D perhaps matching TRBD1 (6 bases). Trimming removed 0 bases at V and 3 bases at J, with 18 bases between. The CDR3 spans 17 residues. The germline gives CDR1 ENHRY, CDR2 SYGVKD. The CDR3 bases are TGTGCCATCAGTGAGTCGAGGGTTACAGGGAGAAGCTACGAGCAGTACTTC. This gives the protein CAISESRVTGRSYEQYF.

The chain combines TRBV6-5 with TRBJ1-2, with D perhaps TRBD1 (5 bases). Germline V lookup: CDR1 MNHEY, CDR2 SVGAGI. The CDR3 sequence is 14 residues long. Trimming stripped 2 bases from V and 4 bases from J, with 11 bases between. DNA for the CDR3: TGTGCCAGCAGTTACAAGGGGCCCAGCTATGGCTACACCTTC. Protein product: CASSYKGPSYGYTF.

This chain uses TRBV28 with TRBJ1-5; 8 bases match TRBD1. Germline loops: CDR1 MDHEN, CDR2 SYDVKM. The trim removed 4 bases at V and 13 bases at J, leaving 12 bases unmatched. The CDR3 consists of 14 residues. Here the CDR3 DNA reads TGTGCCAGCAGTTCAGGGCAGGGGGCGGAAAGGCAGCATTTT. It codes for CASSSGQGAERQHF.

The chain recombines TRBV28 with TRBJ1-2; possible D gene TRBD1, 5 bases. Germline V gene data show CDR1 as MDHEN and CDR2 as SYDVKM. The CDR3 consists of 14 residues. V was pared by 6 bases and J by 8 bases, with 19 bases between. The CDR3 nucleotides read TGTGCCAGCAGAAGATCGGCGGCTAGGGGAGGCTACACCTTC. Translating gives CASRRSAARGGYTF.

The chain carries TRBV5-6 and TRBJ2-7, with 8 nucleotides matching TRBD1. The germline V gene has CDR1 SGHDT and CDR2 YYEEEE. Unmatched junction bases numbered 4, after V lost 2 bases and J lost 3 bases. The CDR3 consists of 14 residues. The CDR3 protein is CASSFMDRVYEQYF. The CDR3 nucleotides read TGTGCCAGCAGCTTTATGGACAGGGTCTACGAGCAGTACTTC.